One and the same sample provided the 22 T cell receptor beta chains below, sequenced in a study of control samples from healthy donors and cancer patients. The method was immunoSEQ multiplex PCR; TCRdb's version includes in-frame clones alone and lacks a portion of them. This table holds under 150,000 clones, approximately 92% found once. Sequenced input: blood. The receptors derive from a man aged 30-40 years in good health.

The chain carries TRBV15 and TRBJ1-6, with no clear D. V shed 0 bases and J shed 1 base, with 4 bases lying between them. This CDR3 region has 15 residues. In germline, CDR1 is LNHNV, CDR2 YYDKDF (reference sequence). CDR3 region: CATSREGSYNSPLHF. The DNA for the CDR3 is TGTGCCACCAGCAGAGAGGGGTCCTATAATTCACCCCTCCACTTT.

This sequence joins TRBV7-8 and TRBJ1-3, with unresolved D. V was shortened by 1 base and J by 0 bases, with 16 bases between the two germline ends. Per germline, CDR1 SGHVS and CDR2 FQNEAQ. The CDR3 is 18 residues long. Here the CDR3 DNA reads TGTGCCAGCAGCTTAGAATCTAGGCTCGTACTCTCTGGAAACACCATATATTTT. This translates into CASSLESRLVLSGNTIYF.

The genes are TRBV28 and TRBJ1-2; D is unclear. There are 13 residues in the CDR3. Trimming cost V 3 bases and J 3 bases, with 8 bases left between them. Germline CDR1 and CDR2: MDHEN and SYDVKM. The CDR3 sequence: CASSLKLYYGYTF. The CDR3 DNA sequence: TGTGCCAGCAGTTTGAAGCTTTACTATGGCTACACCTTC.

The sample holds one count of this clone. This chain connects TRBV6-7 to TRBJ2-1; maybe TRBD2 (6 bases). TRBV6-7 is treated as an ORF (open reading frame) with a function not yet certain. Trimming cost V 6 bases and J 5 bases, with 20 bases left between them. The CDR3 length is 16 residues. CDR3 nucleotide sequence: TGTGCCAGCAGCCCACCGCGGGAAGGACGAAACAATGAGCAGTTCTTC. This codes for CASSPPREGRNNEQFF.

This clone was seen only a few times. The rearrangement joins TRBV7-9 to TRBJ2-7, with TRBD2 identical over 10 bases. This CDR3 region has 16 residues. J lost 5 bases, V lost 3 bases, and 10 bases had no gene match. From germline, CDR1 is SEHNR and CDR2 FQNEAQ (reference sequence). The CDR3 region is CASSFPLGLAVHEQYF. CDR3 coding DNA: TGTGCCAGCAGCTTCCCCCTCGGACTAGCGGTCCACGAGCAGTACTTC.

V and J are TRBV19 and TRBJ1-4; 8 bases align to TRBD1. The CDR3 contains 20 residues. Germline CDR1 LNHDA, CDR2 SQIVND (reference sequence). V was clipped by 1 base and J by 2 bases; unmatched bases: 15. CDR3 region: CASSIGQGTPLMATNEKLFF. In DNA, the CDR3 is TGTGCCAGTAGTATAGGACAGGGGACGCCATTAATGGCGACTAATGAAAAACTGTTTTTT.

This chain uses TRBV7-2 with TRBJ2-7; the match to TRBD2 covers 7 bases. V was clipped by 0 bases and J by 1 base; unmatched bases: 9. This CDR3 contains 17 residues. Germline CDR1 reads SGHTA; CDR2 reads FQGNSA. In DNA, the CDR3 is TGTGCCAGCAGCTTAGCATCGGCGGGAGAGAGGTCCTACGAGCAGTACTTC. Its protein product is CASSLASAGERSYEQYF.

The chain is built from TRBV28 and TRBJ2-1; 7 nucleotides agree with TRBD1. Germline assignment: CDR1 MDHEN and CDR2 SYDVKM. The CDR3 runs to 15 residues. V was clipped by 6 bases and J by 1 base; unmatched bases: 6. CDR3 nucleotides: TGTGCCAGCAGGACAGGGTACGAGTCCTACAATGAGCAGTTCTTC. Translation gives CASRTGYESYNEQFF.

V gene TRBV19 combines with J gene TRBJ1-5; D is perhaps TRBD1 (5 bases). This CDR3 has 17 amino acids. V gave up 3 bases and J gave up 1 base, with 16 bases separating them. Germline V lookup: CDR1 LNHDA, CDR2 SQIVND (reference sequence). CDR3: CASSILPSGESNQPQHF. CDR3 coding DNA: TGTGCCAGTAGTATTTTGCCGTCGGGGGAAAGCAATCAGCCCCAGCATTTT.

The V and J genes are TRBV11-3 and TRBJ2-5, with TRBD2 as a possible D gene (7 bases). CDR3 length: 13 residues. Trimming cost V 3 bases and J 9 bases, with 14 bases left between them. Germline V gene data show CDR1 as SGHNT and CDR2 as YENEEA. CDR3 residues: CASSLYGEGAQYF. CDR3 in DNA: TGTGCCAGCAGCTTGTACGGGGAGGGGGCCCAGTACTTC.

This chain connects TRBV5-4 to TRBJ1-1; 9 nucleotides align to TRBD1. Germline V gene lookup returns CDR1 SGHNT and CDR2 YYREEE (reference sequence). The CDR3 loop spans 16 amino acids. With V trimmed by 2 bases and J by 5 bases, 10 bases remained unmatched. CDR3 nucleotides: TGTGCCAGCAGCTTTCCCAGAACAGGGGGCGGGACTGAAGCTTTCTTT. Residues: CASSFPRTGGGTEAFF.

By share, this clone counts as medium-sized. The rearrangement joins TRBV7-9 to TRBJ2-7; 11 bases are shared with TRBD1. CDR1 is SEHNR and CDR2 is FQNEAQ in the germline V gene (reference sequence). The CDR3 sequence is 18 residues long. After removal of 5 bases from V and 6 bases from J, the junction contained 18 bases not matched to a gene. CDR3 sequence: CASSLSAGQGAQGGEQYF. The CDR3, as DNA: TGTGCCAGCAGCCTGAGCGCAGGACAGGGGGCCCAAGGGGGCGAGCAGTACTTC.

V usage is TRBV14 and J usage is TRBJ1-2; D is unresolved. CDR1 and CDR2 (germline): SGHDN, FVKESK. This CDR3 has 13 residues. V shed 3 bases and J shed 2 bases, with 7 bases lying between them. The CDR3 DNA reads as TGTGCCAGCAGCCATTTGGAGAACTATGGCTACACCTTC. The encoded protein is CASSHLENYGYTF.

The chain combines TRBV27 with TRBJ2-7, with 11 positions matching TRBD2. The V and J ends lost 5 bases and 7 bases, in that order; junction bases with no gene match: 13. Germline V gives CDR1 MNHEY, CDR2 SMNVEV (reference sequence). The CDR3 has 16 amino acids. The CDR3 DNA sequence: TGTGCCAGCAGTCTCTTTGCTAGCGGGAGGCGTGGGGAGCAGTACTTC. It translates to CASSLFASGRRGEQYF.

This clone was recorded only once. V usage is TRBV5-6 and J usage is TRBJ2-2, with 10 bases lining up with TRBD1. Per germline, CDR1 SGHDT and CDR2 YYEEEE. The CDR3 is made up of 17 amino acids. V was clipped by 1 base and J by 1 base; unmatched bases: 4. The CDR3 DNA is TGTGCCAGCAGCTTGTGGGACAGGGGAATGAACACCGGGGAGCTGTTTTTT. Protein: CASSLWDRGMNTGELFF.

The chain recombines TRBV28 with TRBJ1-6; no reliable D call. CDR3 length: 17 amino acids. Per germline, CDR1 MDHEN and CDR2 SYDVKM. V was trimmed by 6 bases and J by 7 bases, leaving 22 bases between them. CDR3: CASSQNVGLSFNSPLHF. DNA for the CDR3: TGTGCCAGCAGCCAGAACGTAGGGTTGTCGTTCAATTCACCCCTCCACTTT. Full variable domain (remainder filled in from reference TRBV28 and TRBJ1-6): DVKVTQSSRYLVKRTGEKVFLECVQDMDHENMFWYRQDPGLGLRLIYFSYDVKMKEKGDIPEGYSVSREKKERFSLILESASTNQTSMYLCASSQNVGLSFNSPLHFGNGTRLTVT.

This clone was seen a single time. V and J are TRBV30 and TRBJ1-2, with TRBD1 identical over 7 bases. CDR3 length: 13 amino acids. Germline values: CDR1 GTSNPN, CDR2 SVGIG (reference sequence). V was pared by 5 bases and J by 4 bases, with 7 bases of the junction left unmatched. CDR3 sequence reads: CAWSADRAYGYTF. CDR3 bases: TGTGCCTGGTCTGCAGACAGGGCCTATGGCTACACCTTC.

Points on this clone: Other DNA sequences in the sample encode the same CDR3. V usage is TRBV9 and J usage is TRBJ2-7; 9 nucleotides match TRBD1. From germline, CDR1 is SGDLS and CDR2 YYNGEE. CDR3 length: 14 amino acids. The V segment lost 0 bases and the J segment 2 bases; nucleotides outside the gene matches: 0. The CDR3 loop reads CASSVGQGAYEQYF. The CDR3 DNA sequence: TGTGCCAGCAGCGTAGGACAGGGGGCCTACGAGCAGTACTTC.

This sequence joins TRBV5-5 and TRBJ2-1; D unresolved. The length of the CDR3 is 13 residues. V lost 3 bases to trimming and J lost 9 bases, with 13 bases between them. The germline gives CDR1 SGHKS, CDR2 YYEKEE (reference sequence). The CDR3 sequence is CASSYGGEVEQFF. The CDR3 coding sequence is TGTGCCAGCAGCTACGGCGGCGAAGTTGAGCAGTTCTTC.

The chain links TRBV28 to TRBJ2-7, with 15 bases identical to TRBD2. Germline V gene lookup returns CDR1 MDHEN and CDR2 SYDVKM. Trimming took 5 bases from V and 5 from J; bases not matched to a gene: 7. The CDR3 loop spans 16 amino acids. This CDR3 reads CASSRGLAGGVHEQYF. The CDR3 coding sequence is TGTGCCAGCAGTCGTGGACTAGCGGGAGGGGTACACGAGCAGTACTTC. Full variable domain (rest looked up from reference TRBV28 and TRBJ2-7): DVKVTQSSRYLVKRTGEKVFLECVQDMDHENMFWYRQDPGLGLRLIYFSYDVKMKEKGDIPEGYSVSREKKERFSLILESASTNQTSMYLCASSRGLAGGVHEQYFGPGTRLTVT.

This sequence joins TRBV2 and TRBJ2-1, with 13 positions matching TRBD2. This CDR3 contains 16 residues. From germline, CDR1 is SNHLY and CDR2 FYNNEI. Trimming at V came to 5 bases and at J to 5 bases, leaving 6 bases not matched to a gene. CDR3 residues: CASSPWTSGSDNEQFF. The CDR3 nucleotides are TGTGCCAGCAGTCCTTGGACTAGCGGGAGCGACAATGAGCAGTTCTTC.

The CDR3 DNA reads TGTGCCAGCAGCAGCCCCAACAACAATGAGCAGTTCTTC. It yields the protein CASSSPNNNEQFF. The chain has TRBV7-9 and TRBJ2-1, with D hard to call. Germline values: CDR1 SEHNR, CDR2 FQNEAQ (reference sequence). V gave up 5 bases and J gave up 5 bases, with 10 bases separating them. The CDR3 sequence is 13 residues long.